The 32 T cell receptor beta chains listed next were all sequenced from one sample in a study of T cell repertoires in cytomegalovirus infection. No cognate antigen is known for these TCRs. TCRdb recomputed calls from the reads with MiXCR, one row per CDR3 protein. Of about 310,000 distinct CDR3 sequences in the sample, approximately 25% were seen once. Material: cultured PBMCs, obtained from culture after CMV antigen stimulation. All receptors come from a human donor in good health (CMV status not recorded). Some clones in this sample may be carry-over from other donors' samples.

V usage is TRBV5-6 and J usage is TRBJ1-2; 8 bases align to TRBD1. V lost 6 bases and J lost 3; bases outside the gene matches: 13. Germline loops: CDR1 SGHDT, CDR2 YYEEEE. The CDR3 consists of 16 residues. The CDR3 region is CASTSPRAGGYYGYTF. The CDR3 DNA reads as TGTGCCAGCACCTCCCCGAGGGCAGGGGGCTACTATGGCTACACCTTC.

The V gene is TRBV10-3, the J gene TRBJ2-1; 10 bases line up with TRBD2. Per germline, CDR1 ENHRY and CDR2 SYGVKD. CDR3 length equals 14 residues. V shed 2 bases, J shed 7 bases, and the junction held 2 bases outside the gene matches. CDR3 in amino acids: CAISELAGVNEQFF. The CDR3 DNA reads TGTGCCATCAGTGAGCTAGCGGGAGTGAATGAGCAGTTCTTC.

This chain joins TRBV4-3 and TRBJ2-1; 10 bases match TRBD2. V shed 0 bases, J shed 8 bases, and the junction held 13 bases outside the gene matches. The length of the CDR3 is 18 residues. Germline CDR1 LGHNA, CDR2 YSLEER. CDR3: CASSQEIPLAGVGDEQFF. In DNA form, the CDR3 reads TGCGCCAGCAGCCAAGAGATTCCTCTAGCGGGAGTCGGCGATGAGCAGTTCTTC.

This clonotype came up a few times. In nucleotides, the CDR3 is TGTGCCAGCAGTTACCCCGAAGGGGGACAGGGGAGCACAGATACGCAGTATTTT. Residues: CASSYPEGGQGSTDTQYF. The chain recombines TRBV6-2 or TRBV6-3 with TRBJ2-3; TRBD1 matches at 10 bases. Germline V gene lookup returns CDR1 MNHEY and CDR2 SVGEGT. The CDR3 has 18 amino acids. With V trimmed by 2 bases and J by 0 bases, 8 bases remained unmatched.

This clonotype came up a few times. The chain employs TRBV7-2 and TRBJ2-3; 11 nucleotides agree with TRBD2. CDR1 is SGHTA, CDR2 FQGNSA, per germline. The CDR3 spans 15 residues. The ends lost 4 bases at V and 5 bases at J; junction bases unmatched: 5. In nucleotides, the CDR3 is TGTGCCAGCAGCTCCGGGACTAGCGGCATAGATACGCAGTATTTT. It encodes CASSSGTSGIDTQYF.

In DNA form, the CDR3 reads TGTGCCAGCAGCCCGGATGAGGGAATGGGGGGCTACACCTTC. Amino acid sequence: CASSPDEGMGGYTF. This chain connects TRBV11-2 to TRBJ1-2; D remains unclear. The CDR3 length is 14 residues. With 5 bases removed from V and 8 bases from J, the gap between germline ends came to 18 bases. From germline, CDR1 is SGHAT and CDR2 FQNNGV.

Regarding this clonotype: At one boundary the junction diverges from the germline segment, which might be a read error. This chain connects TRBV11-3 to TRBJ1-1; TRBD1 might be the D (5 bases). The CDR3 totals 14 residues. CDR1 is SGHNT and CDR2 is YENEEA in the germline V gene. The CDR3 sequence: CASRTVGTASEAFF. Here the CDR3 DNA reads TGTGCCAGCAGAACAGTTGGGACCGCCTCTGAGGCTTTCTTT.

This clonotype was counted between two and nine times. This CDR3 reads CASRDGFTDTQYF. CDR3 in DNA: TGCGCCAGCAGAGACGGATTCACAGATACGCAGTATTTT. The V call is TRBV4-1, the J call TRBJ2-3, with unresolved D. The CDR3 sequence is 13 residues long. V was pared by 6 bases and J by 2 bases, with 9 bases between. The V gene's germline CDR1 is MGHRA and CDR2 YSYEKL.

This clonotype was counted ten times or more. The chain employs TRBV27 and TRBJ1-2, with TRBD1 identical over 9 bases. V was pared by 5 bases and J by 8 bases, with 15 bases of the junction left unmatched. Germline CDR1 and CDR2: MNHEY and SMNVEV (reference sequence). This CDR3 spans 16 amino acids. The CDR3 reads CASSKEGTGSGRGYTF. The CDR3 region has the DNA TGTGCCAGCAGTAAAGAGGGGACAGGGAGCGGTAGGGGCTACACCTTC.

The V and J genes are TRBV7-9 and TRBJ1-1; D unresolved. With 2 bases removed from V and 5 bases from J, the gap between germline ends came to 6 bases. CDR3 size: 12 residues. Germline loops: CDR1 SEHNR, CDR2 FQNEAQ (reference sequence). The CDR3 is CASSLTRTEAFF. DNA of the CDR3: TGTGCCAGCAGCTTAACGCGAACTGAAGCTTTCTTT.

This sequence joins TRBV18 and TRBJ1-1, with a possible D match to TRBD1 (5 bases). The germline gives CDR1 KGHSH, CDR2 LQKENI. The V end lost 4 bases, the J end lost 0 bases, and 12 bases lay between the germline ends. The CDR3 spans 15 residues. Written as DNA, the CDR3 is TGTGCCAGCTCACACGCCGGGACGATGAACACTGAAGCTTTCTTT. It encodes CASSHAGTMNTEAFF.

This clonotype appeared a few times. The CDR3 spells CASSSPSGFSYNEQFF. CDR3 coding DNA: TGTGCCAGCAGTTCCCCTAGCGGGTTTAGCTACAATGAGCAGTTCTTC. The gene calls are TRBV28 and TRBJ2-1, with 8 bases matching TRBD2. CDR1 MDHEN and CDR2 SYDVKM come from the germline V gene. V lost 4 bases and J lost 3; bases outside the gene matches: 8. The CDR3 has 16 amino acids.

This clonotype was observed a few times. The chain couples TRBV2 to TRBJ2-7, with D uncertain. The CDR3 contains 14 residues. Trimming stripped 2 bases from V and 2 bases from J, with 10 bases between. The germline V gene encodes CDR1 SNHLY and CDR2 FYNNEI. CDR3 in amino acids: CASSEQRSTYEQYF. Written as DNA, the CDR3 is TGTGCCAGCAGTGAACAACGGTCAACCTACGAGCAGTACTTC. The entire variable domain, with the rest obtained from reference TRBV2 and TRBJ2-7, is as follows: EPEVTQTPSHQVTQMGQEVILRCVPISNHLYFYWYRQILGQKVEFLVSFYNNEISEKSEIFDDQFSVERPDGSNFTLKIRSTKLEDSAMYFCASSEQRSTYEQYFGPGTRLTVT.

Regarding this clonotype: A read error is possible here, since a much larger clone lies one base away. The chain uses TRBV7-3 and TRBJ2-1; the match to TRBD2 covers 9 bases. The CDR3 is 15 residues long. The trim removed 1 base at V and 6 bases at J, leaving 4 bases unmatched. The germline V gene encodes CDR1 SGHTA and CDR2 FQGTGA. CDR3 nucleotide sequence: TGTGCCAGCAGCTTAAGCGGGAGGGCCCCCAATGAGCAGTTCTTC. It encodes CASSLSGRAPNEQFF.

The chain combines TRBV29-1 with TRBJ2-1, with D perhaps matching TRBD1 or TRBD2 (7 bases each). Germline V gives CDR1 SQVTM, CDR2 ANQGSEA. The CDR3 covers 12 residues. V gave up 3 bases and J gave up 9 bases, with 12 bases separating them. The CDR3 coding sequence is TGCAGCGTTGATCAGGGGGGGGGTGAGCAGTTCTTC. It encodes CSVDQGGGEQFF.

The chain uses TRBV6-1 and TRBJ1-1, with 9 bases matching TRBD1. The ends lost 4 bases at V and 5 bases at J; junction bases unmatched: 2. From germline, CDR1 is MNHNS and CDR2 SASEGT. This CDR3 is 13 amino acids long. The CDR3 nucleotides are TGTGCCAGCAGTGGGACAGGGGTTACTGAAGCTTTCTTT. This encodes CASSGTGVTEAFF.

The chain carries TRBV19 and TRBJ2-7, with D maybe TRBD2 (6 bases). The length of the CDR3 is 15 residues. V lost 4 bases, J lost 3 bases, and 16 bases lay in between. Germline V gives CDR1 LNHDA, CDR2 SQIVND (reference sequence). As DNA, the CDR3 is TGTGCCAGTAGTAACCGGGACCCCGGGGGCTACGAGCAGTACTTC. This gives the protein CASSNRDPGGYEQYF.

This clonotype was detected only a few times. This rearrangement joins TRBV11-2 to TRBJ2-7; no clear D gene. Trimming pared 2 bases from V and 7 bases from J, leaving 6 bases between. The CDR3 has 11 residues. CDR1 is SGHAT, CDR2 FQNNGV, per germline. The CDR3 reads CASSLSEEQYF. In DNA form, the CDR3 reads TGTGCCAGCAGCTTATCGGAAGAGCAGTACTTC.

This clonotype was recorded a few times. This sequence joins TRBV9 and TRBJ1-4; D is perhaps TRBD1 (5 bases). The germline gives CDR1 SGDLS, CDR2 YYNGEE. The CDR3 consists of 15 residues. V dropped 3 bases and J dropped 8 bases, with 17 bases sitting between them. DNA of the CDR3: TGTGCCAGCAGCGCCTTTGAGGGGAGAGGAGAAAAACTGTTTTTT. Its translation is CASSAFEGRGEKLFF.

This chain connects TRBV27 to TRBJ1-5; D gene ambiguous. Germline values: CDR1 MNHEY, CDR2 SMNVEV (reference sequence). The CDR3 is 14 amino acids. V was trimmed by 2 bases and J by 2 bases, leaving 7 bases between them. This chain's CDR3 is CASSLREGNQPQHF. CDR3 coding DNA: TGTGCCAGCAGTTTACGGGAGGGCAATCAGCCCCAGCATTTT.

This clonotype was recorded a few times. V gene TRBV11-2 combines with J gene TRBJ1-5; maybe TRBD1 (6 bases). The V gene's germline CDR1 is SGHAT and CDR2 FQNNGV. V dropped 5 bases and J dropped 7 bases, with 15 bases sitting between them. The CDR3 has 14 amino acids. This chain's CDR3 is CASSPLGGRQPQHF. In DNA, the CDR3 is TGTGCCAGCAGCCCCCTTGGGGGGCGGCAGCCCCAGCATTTT.

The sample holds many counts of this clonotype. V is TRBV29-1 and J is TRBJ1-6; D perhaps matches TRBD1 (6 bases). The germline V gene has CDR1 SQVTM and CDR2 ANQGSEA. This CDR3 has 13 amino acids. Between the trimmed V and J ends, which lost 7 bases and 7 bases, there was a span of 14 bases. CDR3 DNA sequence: TGCAGCGCTTCGATGGACAGCAATTCACCCCTCCACTTT. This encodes CSASMDSNSPLHF.

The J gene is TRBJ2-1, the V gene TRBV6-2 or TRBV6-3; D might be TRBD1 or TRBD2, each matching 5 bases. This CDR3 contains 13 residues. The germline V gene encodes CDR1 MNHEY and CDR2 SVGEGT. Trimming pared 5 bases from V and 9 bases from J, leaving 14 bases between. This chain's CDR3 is CASSGTYPSEQFF. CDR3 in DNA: TGTGCCAGCAGTGGGACGTACCCCAGTGAGCAGTTCTTC.

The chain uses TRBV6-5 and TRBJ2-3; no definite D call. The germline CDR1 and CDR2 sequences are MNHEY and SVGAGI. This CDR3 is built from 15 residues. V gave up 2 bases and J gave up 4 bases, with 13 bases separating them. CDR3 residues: CASSYDQVGPDTQYF. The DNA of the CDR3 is TGTGCCAGCAGTTACGATCAGGTCGGCCCAGATACGCAGTATTTT.

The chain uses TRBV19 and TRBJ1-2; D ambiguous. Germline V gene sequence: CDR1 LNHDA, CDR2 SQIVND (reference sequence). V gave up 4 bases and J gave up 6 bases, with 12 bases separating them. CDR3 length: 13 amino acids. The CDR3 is CASSTARRDGYTF. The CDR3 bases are TGTGCCAGTAGTACGGCCCGGCGGGATGGCTACACCTTC.

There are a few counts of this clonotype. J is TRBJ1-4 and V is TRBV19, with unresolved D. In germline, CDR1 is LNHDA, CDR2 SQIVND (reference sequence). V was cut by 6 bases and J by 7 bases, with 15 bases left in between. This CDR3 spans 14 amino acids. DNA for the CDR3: TGTGCCAGTAGCGGCCGACTAAATGGTGAAAAACTGTTTTTT. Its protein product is CASSGRLNGEKLFF.

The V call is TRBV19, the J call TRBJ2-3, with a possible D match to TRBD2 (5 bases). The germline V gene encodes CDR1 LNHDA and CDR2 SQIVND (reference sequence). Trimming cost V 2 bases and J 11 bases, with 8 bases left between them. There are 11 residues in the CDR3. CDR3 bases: TGTGCCAGTAGTATATCGGACTTGCAGTATTTT. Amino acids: CASSISDLQYF.

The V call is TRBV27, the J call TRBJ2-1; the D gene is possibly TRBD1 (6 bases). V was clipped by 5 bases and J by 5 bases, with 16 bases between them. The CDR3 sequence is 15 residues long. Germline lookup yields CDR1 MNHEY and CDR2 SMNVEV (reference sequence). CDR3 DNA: TGTGCCAGCAGTACACCCCCGGGACACAACAATGAGCAGTTCTTC. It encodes CASSTPPGHNNEQFF.

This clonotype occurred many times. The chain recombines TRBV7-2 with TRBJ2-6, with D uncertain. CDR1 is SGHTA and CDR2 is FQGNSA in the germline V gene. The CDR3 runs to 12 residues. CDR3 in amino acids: CGWGSGANVLTF. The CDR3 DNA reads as TGTGGTTGGGGCTCTGGGGCCAACGTCCTGACTTTC.

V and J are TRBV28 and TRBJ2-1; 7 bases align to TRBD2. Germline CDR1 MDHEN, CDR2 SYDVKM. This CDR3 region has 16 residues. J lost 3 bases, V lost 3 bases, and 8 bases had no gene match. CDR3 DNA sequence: TGTGCCAGCAGTTTGGCTAGCGGATATTACTACAATGAGCAGTTCTTC. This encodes CASSLASGYYYNEQFF.

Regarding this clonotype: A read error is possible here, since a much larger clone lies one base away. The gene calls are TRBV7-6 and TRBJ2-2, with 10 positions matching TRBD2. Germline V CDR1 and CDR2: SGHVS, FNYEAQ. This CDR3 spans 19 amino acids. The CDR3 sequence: CASSRERASGRTGTGELIF. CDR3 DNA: TGTGCCAGCAGCCGGGAGCGGGCTAGCGGGAGAACGGGCACCGGGGAGCTGATTTTT.

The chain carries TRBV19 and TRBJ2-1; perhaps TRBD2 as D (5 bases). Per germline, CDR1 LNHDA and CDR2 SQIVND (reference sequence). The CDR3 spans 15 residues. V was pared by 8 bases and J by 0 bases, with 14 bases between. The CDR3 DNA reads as TGTGCCAGTGGAGGCGGGTATAACTCCTACAATGAGCAGTTCTTC. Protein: CASGGGYNSYNEQFF.